The 9 T cell receptor beta chains given below trace back to one sample, sequenced in a study of cytomegalovirus exposure and HLA in healthy donors. 13 Jbeta primers and 60 Vbeta primers were used for the PCR. TCRdb's copy holds only in-frame clones and misses some; the assay was immunoSEQ multiplex PCR. The sample consists of 90,000 to 120,000 clones, 76% of them appearing once. The sequencing sample was made of PBMCs. These receptors were obtained from a woman younger than 35 in good health and CMV-seropositive.

The chain combines TRBV7-8 with TRBJ2-7, with TRBD2 identical over 10 bases. CDR3 length equals 16 residues. The junction had 7 bases not matched to a gene; V was cut back by 1 base and J by 4 bases. The V gene's germline CDR1 is SGHVS and CDR2 FQNEAQ. In DNA form, the CDR3 reads TGTGCCAGCAGCTTAGGGGCTAGCGGGAGCGGTTACGAGCAGTACTTC. This translates into CASSLGASGSGYEQYF.

The DNA of the CDR3 is TGCAGCGTCACATCACCCGGGACACAGAACACTGAAGCTTTCTTT. Amino acids: CSVTSPGTQNTEAFF. The V and J genes are TRBV29-1 and TRBJ1-1; D may be TRBD1 (6 bases). V lost 6 bases and J 1 base, leaving 18 bases between the germline ends. Germline-derived CDR1 and CDR2 are SQVTM and ANQGSEA. This CDR3 contains 15 residues. The variable domain in full, completed from reference TRBV29-1 and TRBJ1-1, reads SAVISQKPSRDICQRGTSLTIQCQVDSQVTMMFWYRQQPGQSLTLIATANQGSEATYESGFVIDKFPISRPNLTFSTLTVSNMSPEDSSIYLCSVTSPGTQNTEAFFGQGTRLTVV.

The chain is built from TRBV2 and TRBJ2-2; 8 bases line up with TRBD1. The length of the CDR3 is 14 residues. Germline-derived CDR1 and CDR2 are SNHLY and FYNNEI. V trimming: 2 bases; J trimming: 7 bases; junction bases outside the gene matches: 3. Written as DNA, the CDR3 is TGTGCCAGCAGTGAACAGGGGGCGGTCGGGGAGCTGTTTTTT. As protein: CASSEQGAVGELFF.

A word on this clone: The DNA is left out, because the CDR3 cannot be placed on it with certainty; the CDR3 is given as TCRdb lists it. V usage is TRBV28 and J usage is TRBJ1-2; the D call of TRBD1 is as the table states it, not checked on the DNA. Termini included, the CDR3 measures 13 amino acids. Germline values: CDR1 MDHEN, CDR2 SYDVKM. The CDR3 protein is CASSFLAGEGYTF.

V gene TRBV4-2 combines with J gene TRBJ2-1; 8 nucleotides match TRBD2. The CDR3 runs 16 residues. CDR1 LGHNA and CDR2 YNFKEQ come from the germline V gene. Trimming cost V 3 bases and J 3 bases; bases outside gene matches: 7. The CDR3 sequence is CASSQDLAGLYNEQFF. The CDR3 DNA sequence: TGTGCCAGCAGCCAGGACCTAGCGGGCCTCTACAATGAGCAGTTCTTC.

J is TRBJ2-2 and V is TRBV10-3; TRBD2 matches 9 bases. Trimming cost V 3 bases and J 8 bases; bases outside gene matches: 7. CDR3 length equals 15 residues. CDR1 is ENHRY and CDR2 is SYGVKD in the germline V gene. The CDR3 here is CAISDDSGRAGELFF. The DNA of the CDR3 is TGTGCCATCAGTGACGATAGCGGGAGAGCGGGGGAGCTGTTTTTT.

The CDR3 reads CASSEVGGDYGYTF. The CDR3 DNA reads TGTGCCAGCAGTGAAGTAGGGGGCGATTATGGCTACACCTTC. The chain uses TRBV2 and TRBJ1-2, with TRBD1 identical over 7 bases. The CDR3 loop spans 14 amino acids. Germline V lookup: CDR1 SNHLY, CDR2 FYNNEI. J lost 5 bases, V lost 1 base, and 4 bases had no gene match.

The rearrangement uses TRBV30 and TRBJ1-1; D gene unclear. This CDR3 is built from 13 residues. V was trimmed by 4 bases and J by 5 bases, leaving 14 bases between them. Per germline, CDR1 GTSNPN and CDR2 SVGIG (reference sequence). The CDR3 DNA sequence: TGTGCCTGGAACCCCTCGGTGTCGACTGAAGCTTTCTTT. Translated: CAWNPSVSTEAFF.

This clone was found a few times. V usage is TRBV30 and J usage is TRBJ1-4; D ambiguous. The germline V and J ends were trimmed by 0 bases and 8 bases, with 13 bases remaining between them. The CDR3 spans 14 residues. CDR1 GTSNPN and CDR2 SVGIG come from the germline V gene (reference sequence). The CDR3: CAWSVGLAGEKLFF. CDR3 DNA: TGTGCCTGGAGTGTAGGTCTAGCCGGGGAAAAACTGTTTTTT.